This T cell receptor (beta chain) was sequenced for a study of identical twins' blood T cells. The germline CDR1 and CDR2 sequences are SQVTM and ANQGSEA. The CDR3 covers 15 residues. The V and J ends lost 4 bases and 8 bases, in that order; junction bases with no gene match: 12. Via MiXCR, TCRdb re-called the 5' RACE reads, giving one row per CDR3 protein. The table records roughly 340,000 distinct CDR3 sequences, roughly 28% of them present only once. This TCR was sampled from a woman aged 18 to 55 in good health. The chain uses TRBV29-1 and TRBJ1-4; 8 bases fit TRBD1. Sequenced: PBMCs. CDR3 DNA: TGCAGCGTTGGAACCACCCGACAGGGGAACGAAAAACTGTTTTTT. Protein: CSVGTTRQGNEKLFF.